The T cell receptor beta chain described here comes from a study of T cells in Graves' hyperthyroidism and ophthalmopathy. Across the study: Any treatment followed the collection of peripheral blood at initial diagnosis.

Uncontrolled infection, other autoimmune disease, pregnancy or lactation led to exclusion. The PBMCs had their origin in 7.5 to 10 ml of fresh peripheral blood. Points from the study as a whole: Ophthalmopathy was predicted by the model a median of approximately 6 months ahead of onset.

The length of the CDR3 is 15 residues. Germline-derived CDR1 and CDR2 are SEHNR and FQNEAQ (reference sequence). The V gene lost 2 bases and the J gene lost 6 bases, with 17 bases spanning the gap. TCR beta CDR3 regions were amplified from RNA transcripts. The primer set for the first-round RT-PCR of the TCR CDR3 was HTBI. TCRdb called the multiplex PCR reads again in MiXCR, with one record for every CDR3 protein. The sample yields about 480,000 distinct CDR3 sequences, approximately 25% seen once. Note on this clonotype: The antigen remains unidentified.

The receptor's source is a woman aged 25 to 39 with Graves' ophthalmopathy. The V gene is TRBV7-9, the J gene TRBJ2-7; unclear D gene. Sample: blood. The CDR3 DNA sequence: TGTGCCAGCAGCTTACAAGCAGGAATTCCCCTCGAGCAGTACTTC. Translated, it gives CASSLQAGIPLEQYF.